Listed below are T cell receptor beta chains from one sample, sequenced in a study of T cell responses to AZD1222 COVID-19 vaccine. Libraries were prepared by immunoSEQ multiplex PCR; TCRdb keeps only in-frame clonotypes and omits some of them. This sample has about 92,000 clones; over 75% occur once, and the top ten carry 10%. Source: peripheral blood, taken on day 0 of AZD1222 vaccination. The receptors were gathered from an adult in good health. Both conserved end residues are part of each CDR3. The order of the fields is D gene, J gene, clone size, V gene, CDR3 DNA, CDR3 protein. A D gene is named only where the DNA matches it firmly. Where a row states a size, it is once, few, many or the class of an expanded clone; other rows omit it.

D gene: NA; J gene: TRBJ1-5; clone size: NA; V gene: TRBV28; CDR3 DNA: TGTGCCAGCAGTACGTACAGGGTTAATAGCAATCAGCCCCAGCATTTT; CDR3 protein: CASSTYRVNSNQPQHF
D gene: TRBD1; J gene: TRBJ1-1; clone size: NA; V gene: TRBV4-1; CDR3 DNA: TGCGCCAGCAGCCCAGGGGGACTGAACACTGAAGCTTTCTTT; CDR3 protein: CASSPGGLNTEAFF
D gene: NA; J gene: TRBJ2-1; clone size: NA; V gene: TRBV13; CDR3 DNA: TGTGCCAGCAGCATAAATACGGGGCCAATCAATGAGCAGTTCTTC; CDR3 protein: CASSINTGPINEQFF
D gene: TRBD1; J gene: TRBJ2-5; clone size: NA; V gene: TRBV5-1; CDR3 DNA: TGCGCCAGCAGCCCTAGGGACAGGGTCGGCCAAGAGACCCAGTACTTC; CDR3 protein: CASSPRDRVGQETQYF
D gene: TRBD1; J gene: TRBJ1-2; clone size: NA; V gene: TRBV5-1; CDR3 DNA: TGCGCCAGCAGCCGGACAGGGGGCGCTGGCTACACCTTC; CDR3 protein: CASSRTGGAGYTF
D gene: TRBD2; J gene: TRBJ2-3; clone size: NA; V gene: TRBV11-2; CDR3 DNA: TGTGCCAGCAGCGGCAATCTAGCGGGGAAACAGTATTTT; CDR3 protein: CASSGNLAGKQYF
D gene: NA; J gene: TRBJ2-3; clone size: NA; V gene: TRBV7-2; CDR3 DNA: TGTGCCAGCAGCTTCGCTAGCACAGATACGCAGTATTTT; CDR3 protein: CASSFASTDTQYF
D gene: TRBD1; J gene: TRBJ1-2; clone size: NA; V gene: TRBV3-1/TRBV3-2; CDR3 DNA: TGTGCCAGCAGCCAAGATGACAGGGGTGGCTATGGCTACACCTTC; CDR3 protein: CASSQDDRGGYGYTF
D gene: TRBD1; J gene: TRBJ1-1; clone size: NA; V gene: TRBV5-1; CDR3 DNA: TGCGCCAGCAGGTCGTCTCCGGGACAGATGAACACTGAAGCTTTCTTT; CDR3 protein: CASRSSPGQMNTEAFF
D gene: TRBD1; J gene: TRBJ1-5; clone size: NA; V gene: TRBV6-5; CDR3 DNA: TGTGCCAGCAGTATACAGGGGAATAGCAATCAGCCCCAGCATTTT; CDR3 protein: CASSIQGNSNQPQHF
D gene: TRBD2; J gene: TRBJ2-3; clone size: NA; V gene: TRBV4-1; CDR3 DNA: TGCGCCAGCAGCCAAGATGGACTAGCGGGAGGTCGGACAGATACGCAGTATTTT; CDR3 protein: CASSQDGLAGGRTDTQYF
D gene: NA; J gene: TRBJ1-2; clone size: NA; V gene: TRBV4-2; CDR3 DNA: TGTGCCAGCAGCCAAGACGACCAGAGTAACTATGGCTACACCTTC; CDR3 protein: CASSQDDQSNYGYTF
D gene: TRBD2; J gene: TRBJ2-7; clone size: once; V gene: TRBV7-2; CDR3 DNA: TGTGCCAGCAGCTTAGGACACAGCGGGAGTGGCTACGAGCAGTACTTC; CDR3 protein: CASSLGHSGSGYEQYF
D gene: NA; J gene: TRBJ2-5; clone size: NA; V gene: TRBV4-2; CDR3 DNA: TGTGCCAGCAGCCAAGTTCTCGGGGATTCAGAGACCCAGTACTTC; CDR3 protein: CASSQVLGDSETQYF
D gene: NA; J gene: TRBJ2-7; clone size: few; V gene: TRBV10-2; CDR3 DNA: TGCGCCAGCCTGGACCTCACCTACGAGCAGTACTTC; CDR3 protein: CASLDLTYEQYF
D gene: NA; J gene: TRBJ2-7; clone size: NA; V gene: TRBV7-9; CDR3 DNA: TGTGCCAGCAGCTTAGCACGTAGGGGCACGATGTCCGAGCAGTACTTC; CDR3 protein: CASSLARRGTMSEQYF
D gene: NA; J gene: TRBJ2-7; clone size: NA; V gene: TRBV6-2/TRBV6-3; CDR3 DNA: TGTGCCAGCAGCCCCCGCGGGACACTCTACGAGCAGTACTTC; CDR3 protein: CASSPRGTLYEQYF
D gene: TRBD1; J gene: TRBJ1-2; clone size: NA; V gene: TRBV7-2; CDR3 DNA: TGTGCCAGCAGCTTAGCGCCAAGGGGCCAGGGGGCGAGAGGCTACACCTTC; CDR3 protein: CASSLAPRGQGARGYTF
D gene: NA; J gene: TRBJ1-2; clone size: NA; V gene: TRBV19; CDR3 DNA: TGTGCCAGTAGTATCGACCTCGGCTACACCTTC; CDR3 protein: CASSIDLGYTF
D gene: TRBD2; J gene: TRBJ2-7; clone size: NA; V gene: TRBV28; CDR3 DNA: TGTGCCAGCAGTACCCCAGCGGGATACATCAACGAGCAGTACTTC; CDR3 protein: CASSTPAGYINEQYF